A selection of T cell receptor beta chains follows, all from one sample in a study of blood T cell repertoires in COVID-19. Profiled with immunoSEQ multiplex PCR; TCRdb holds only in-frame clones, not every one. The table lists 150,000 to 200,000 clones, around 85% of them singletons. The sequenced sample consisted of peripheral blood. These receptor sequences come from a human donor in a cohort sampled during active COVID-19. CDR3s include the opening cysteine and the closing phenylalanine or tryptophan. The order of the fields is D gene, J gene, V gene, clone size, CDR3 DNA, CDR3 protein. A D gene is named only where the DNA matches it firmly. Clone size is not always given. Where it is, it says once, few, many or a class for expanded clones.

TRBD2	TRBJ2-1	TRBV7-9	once	TGTGCCAGCAGCTTAGCCAGCGGGAGGCCTTACAATGAGCAGTTCTTC	CASSLASGRPYNEQFF
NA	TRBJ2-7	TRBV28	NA	TGTGCCAGCAGGCAGGGCCGCAGCTCCTACGAGCAGTACTTC	CASRQGRSSYEQYF
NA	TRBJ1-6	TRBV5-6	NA	TGTGCCAGCAGCTTGGATGGCACCGGGTTAACCCTCCACTTT	CASSLDGTGLTLHF
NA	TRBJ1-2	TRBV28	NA	TGTGCCAGCAGCATGACAGCCCTCCTCCAGGGCTACACCTTC	CASSMTALLQGYTF
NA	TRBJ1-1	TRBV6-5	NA	TGTGCCAGCAGTCCACTCCTTATGAACACTGAAGCTTTCTTT	CASSPLLMNTEAFF
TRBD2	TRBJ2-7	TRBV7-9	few	TGTGCCAGCAGCCCATGGGGGGACTACTCCTACGAGCAGTACTTC	CASSPWGDYSYEQYF
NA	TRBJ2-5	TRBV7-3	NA	TGTGCCAGCAGCAAACAGGGCCGTGGGACCCAGTACTTC	CASSKQGRGTQYF
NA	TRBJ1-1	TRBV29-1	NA	TGCAGCGTCCAGGTGAGCCTGAACACTGAAGCTTTCTTT	CSVQVSLNTEAFF
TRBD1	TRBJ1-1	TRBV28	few	TGTGCCAGCAGACCTGACAGGGGCCCGAACACTGAAGCTTTCTTT	CASRPDRGPNTEAFF
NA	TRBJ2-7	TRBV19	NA	TGTGCCAGCCGGGACTCCATTTCCTACGAGCAGTACTTC	CASRDSISYEQYF
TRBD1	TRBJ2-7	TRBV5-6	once	TGTGCCAGCAGCGGGACAGGCACAATCGAACCGGCCTTCTCCGAGCAGTACTTC	CASSGTGTIEPAFSEQYF
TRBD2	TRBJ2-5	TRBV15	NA	TGTGCCACCGGGGGGAGGGTCCAAGAGACCCAGTACTTC	CATGGRVQETQYF
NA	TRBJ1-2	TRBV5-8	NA	TGTGCCAGCAGCTTGGCCGGTAGTTTCTCCTTC	CASSLAGSFSF
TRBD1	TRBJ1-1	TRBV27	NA	TGTGCCAGCAGGCTCCCCAAAGACAGGGGCACTGAAGCTTTCTTT	CASRLPKDRGTEAFF
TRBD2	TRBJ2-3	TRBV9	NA	TGTGCCAGCAGCGAGGACTTAGCGGGGGCGGGGACAGATACGCAGTATTTT	CASSEDLAGAGTDTQYF
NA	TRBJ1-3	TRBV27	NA	TGTGCCAGCAGTTTAGCAGTCTCTGGAAACACCATATATTTT	CASSLAVSGNTIYF
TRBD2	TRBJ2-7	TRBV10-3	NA	TGTGCCATCAGTGACCCAGATACCTTAGCGGGAGGGACACCTTACGAGCAGTACTTC	CAISDPDTLAGGTPYEQYF
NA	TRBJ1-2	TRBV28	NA	TGTGCCAGCAGTTCAGATAGGGGGGGCTACACCTTC	CASSSDRGGYTF
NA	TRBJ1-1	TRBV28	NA	TGTGCCAGCAGTTTACTCAACAGTGTGAACACTGAAGCTTTCTTT	CASSLLNSVNTEAFF
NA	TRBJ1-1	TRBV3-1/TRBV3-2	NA	TGTGCCAGCAGGATCCGGGGGGAGGACACTGAAGCTTTCTTT	CASRIRGEDTEAFF
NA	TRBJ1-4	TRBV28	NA	TGTGCCAGCAGCGTTCGGGTTTTCGGGGGAGAGAATGAAAAACTGTTTTTT	CASSVRVFGGENEKLFF
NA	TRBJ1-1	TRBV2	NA	TGTGCCAGCATCGACGACACCTTGAACACTGAAGCTTTCTTT	CASIDDTLNTEAFF
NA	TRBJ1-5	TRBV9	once	TGTGCCAGCAGCGTAGGGGTCGGAGCCCATGATCAGCCCCAGCATTTT	CASSVGVGAHDQPQHF
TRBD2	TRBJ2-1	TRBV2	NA	TGTGCCAGTGCTAGCGGGGGGGCCCTTCACAATGAGCAGTTCTTC	CASASGGALHNEQFF
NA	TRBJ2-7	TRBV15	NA	TGTGCCACCAGTGACGACAGCAACGGGTACTACGAGCAGTACTTC	CATSDDSNGYYEQYF
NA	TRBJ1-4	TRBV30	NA	TGTGCCTGGAGCGGAGGTGGGGAGCCTAATGAAAAACTGTTTTTT	CAWSGGGEPNEKLFF
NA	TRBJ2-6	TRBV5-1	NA	TGCGCCAGCAGCGCGTTGACAGGCGACTCTGGGGCCAACGTCCTGACTTTC	CASSALTGDSGANVLTF
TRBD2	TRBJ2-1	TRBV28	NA	TGTGCCAGCAGTGATACCCCACGACTAGCGGGAGGGGTAAGAGGTTCCTACAATGAGCAGTTCTTC	CASSDTPRLAGGVRGSYNEQFF
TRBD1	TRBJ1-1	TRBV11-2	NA	TGTGCCAGCAGCCACGGACAGGGGGGGATTGGGACTGAAGCTTTCTTT	CASSHGQGGIGTEAFF
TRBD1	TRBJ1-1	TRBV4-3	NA	TGCGCCAGCAGCCAAGCGGCAGGGGGAAACACTGAAGCTTTCTTT	CASSQAAGGNTEAFF
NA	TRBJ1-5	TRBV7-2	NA	TGTGCCAGCAGCACACGTCACAATCAGCCCCAGCATTTT	CASSTRHNQPQHF
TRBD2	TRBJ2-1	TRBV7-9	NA	TGTGCCAGCACCGGGGGGGGAAGCTACGGTAGGGATGAGCAGTTCTTC	CASTGGGSYGRDEQFF
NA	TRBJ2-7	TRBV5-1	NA	TGCGCCAGCAGCTCGGGACAATTCTACGAGCAGTACTTC	CASSSGQFYEQYF
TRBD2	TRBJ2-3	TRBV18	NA	TGTGCCAGCTCACCCCTTAGCGGGGGGTTCACAGATACGCAGTATTTT	CASSPLSGGFTDTQYF
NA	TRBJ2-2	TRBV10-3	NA	TGTGCCATCAACCTTAGCGGACCCGGGAACACCGGGGAGCTGTTTTTT	CAINLSGPGNTGELFF
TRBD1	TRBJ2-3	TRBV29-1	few	TGCAGCGCAGGACAGGAGCCAGATACGCAGTATTTT	CSAGQEPDTQYF
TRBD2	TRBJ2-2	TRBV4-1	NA	TGCGCCAGCAGCCAAAATGGGGTACGGGAGGTTTTGAGCACCGGGGAGCTGTTTTTT	CASSQNGVREVLSTGELFF
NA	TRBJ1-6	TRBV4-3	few	TGCGCCAGCAGCCCTGTGGTAGCAGGGACTCTTAATTCACCCCTCCACTTT	CASSPVVAGTLNSPLHF
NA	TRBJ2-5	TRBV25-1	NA	TGTGCCAGCAGTGAATACGGGGGAGAGACCCAGTACTTC	CASSEYGGETQYF
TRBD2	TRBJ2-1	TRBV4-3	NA	TGCGCCAGCAGCCAAGATCCTTGGCGGGGGGGCAATGAGCAGTTCTTC	CASSQDPWRGGNEQFF
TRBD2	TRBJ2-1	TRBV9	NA	TGTGCCAGCGCGGGGGTGAGCAGCCGAAGCTCCTACAATGAGCAGTTCTTC	CASAGVSSRSSYNEQFF
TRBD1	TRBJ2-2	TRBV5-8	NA	TGTGCCAGCAGCCTGGACAGGCTCGGTACCGGGGAGCTGTTTTTT	CASSLDRLGTGELFF
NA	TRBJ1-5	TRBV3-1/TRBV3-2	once	TGTGCCAGCACCCATGAGTGGGCCGGGGGGGTCAATCAGCCCCAGCATTTT	CASTHEWAGGVNQPQHF
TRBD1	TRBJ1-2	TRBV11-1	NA	TGTGCCAGCAGCGCCCGGAAGGGGGCCGTTGGTGGCTACACCTTC	CASSARKGAVGGYTF
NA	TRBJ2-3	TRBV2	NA	TGTGCCAGCAGGGGTTCAACGGGGGTAGAGGCGCAGTATTTT	CASRGSTGVEAQYF
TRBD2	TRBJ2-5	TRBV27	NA	TGTGCCAGTGGGGCTAGCGGGAGACGGAGAGAGACCCAGTACTTC	CASGASGRRRETQYF
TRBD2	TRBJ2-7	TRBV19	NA	TGTGCCAGTAGTGGCGGGAGTGATATCGGGTACGAGCAGTACTTC	CASSGGSDIGYEQYF
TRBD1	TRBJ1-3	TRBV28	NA	TGTGCCAGCAGTTTATCCCCCGACAGGGCTGGAAACACCATATATTTT	CASSLSPDRAGNTIYF
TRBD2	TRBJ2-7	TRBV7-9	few	TGTGCCAGCAGTGGACTAGCGGGCTACGAGCAGTACTTC	CASSGLAGYEQYF